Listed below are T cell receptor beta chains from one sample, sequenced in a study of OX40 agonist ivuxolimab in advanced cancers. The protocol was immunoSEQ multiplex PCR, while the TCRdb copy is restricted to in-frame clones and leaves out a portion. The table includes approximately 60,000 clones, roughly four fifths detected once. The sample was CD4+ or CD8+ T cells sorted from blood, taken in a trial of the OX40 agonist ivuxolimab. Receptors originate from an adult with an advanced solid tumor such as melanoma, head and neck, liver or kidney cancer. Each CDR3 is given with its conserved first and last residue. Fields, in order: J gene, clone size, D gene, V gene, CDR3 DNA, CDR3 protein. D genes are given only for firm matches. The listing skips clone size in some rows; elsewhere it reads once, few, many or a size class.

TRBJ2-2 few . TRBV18 TGTGCCAGCTCACCACGGCCGACAGGAAACACCGGGGAGCTGTTTTTT CASSPRPTGNTGELFF
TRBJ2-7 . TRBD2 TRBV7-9 TGTGCGAGCGGGGGCCAGGGCAAGGTCGAGCAGTACTTC CASGGQGKVEQYF
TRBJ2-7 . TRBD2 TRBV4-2 TGTGCCAGCAGCCAAGAATTGTTAGCGGGGGGTCTCTCCTACGAGCAGTACTTC CASSQELLAGGLSYEQYF
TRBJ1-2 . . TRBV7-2 TGTGCCAGCAGCCCCACCGCAGGAACCTATAACTATGGCTACACCTTC CASSPTAGTYNYGYTF
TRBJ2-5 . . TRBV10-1 TGCGCCAGCAGTGAGTCGGAGGCCCCGGGAGAGACCCAGTACTTC CASSESEAPGETQYF
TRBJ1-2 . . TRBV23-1 TGCGCCAGCAGGGGCGGCAACTATGGCTACACCTTC CASRGGNYGYTF
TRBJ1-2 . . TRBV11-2 TGTGCCAGCAAATTTAGATCTTTAAGTGCGGTGGCTAACTATGGCTACACCTTC CASKFRSLSAVANYGYTF
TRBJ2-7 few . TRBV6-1 TGTGCCAGCAGTGCCGGTGGGGGCTACGAGCAGTACTTC CASSAGGGYEQYF
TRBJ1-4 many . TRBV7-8 TGTGCCAGCAGCTCTCGGACATCCCATAATGAAAAACTGTTTTTT CASSSRTSHNEKLFF
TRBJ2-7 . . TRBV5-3 TGTGCCAGCAGCTTGTTTGGGGCTGATGACGAGCAGTACTTC CASSLFGADDEQYF
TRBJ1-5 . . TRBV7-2 TGTGCCAGCAGCTTACTACAAGAACCCCAGCATTTT CASSLLQEPQHF
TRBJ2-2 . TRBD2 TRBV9 TGTGCCAGCAGCGCCTCTGCCCGGGGGGCGAACACCGGGGAGCTGTTTTTT CASSASARGANTGELFF
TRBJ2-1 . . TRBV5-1 TGCGCCAGCAGCTTGGGACAGAGCTCCTACAATGAGCAGTTCTTC CASSLGQSSYNEQFF
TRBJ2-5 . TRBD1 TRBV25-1 TGTGCCAGCAGTGAATTTCAGGGGGCGGGGGAGACCCAGTACTTC CASSEFQGAGETQYF
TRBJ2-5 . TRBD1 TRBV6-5 TGTGCCAGCAGTTACGGGACAGGGCTGGCGACCCAGTACTTC CASSYGTGLATQYF
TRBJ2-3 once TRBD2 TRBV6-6 TGTGCCAGCACCTGGGGGGGGGTTTATAGCACAGATACGCAGTATTTT CASTWGGVYSTDTQYF
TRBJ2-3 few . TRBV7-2 TGTGCCAGCAGCTTAGTAGGCTGGGGGGCGGATACGCAGTATTTT CASSLVGWGADTQYF
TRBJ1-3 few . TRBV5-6 TGTGCCAGCACGCAATTTTCGGGAAACACCATATATTTT CASTQFSGNTIYF
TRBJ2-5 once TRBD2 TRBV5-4 TGTGCCAGCAGCGTTCGACTAGCGGGGGGCGGCCAAGAGACCCAGTACTTC CASSVRLAGGGQETQYF
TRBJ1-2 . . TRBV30 TGTGCCTGGAATGACCAAGCTAACTATGGCTACACCTTC CAWNDQANYGYTF
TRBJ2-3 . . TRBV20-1 TGCAGTGCGCGTGCCCCGGATACGCAGTATTTT CSARAPDTQYF
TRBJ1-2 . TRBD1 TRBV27 TGTGCCAGCAGTCCCGGGACAGACTATTATGGCTACACCTTC CASSPGTDYYGYTF
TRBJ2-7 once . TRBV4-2 TGTGCCAGCAGCCAAAAGGGGGGACCCTACGAGCAGTACTTC CASSQKGGPYEQYF
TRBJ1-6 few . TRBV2 TGTGCCAGCAGCTCAAGACAGAGCCCCTATAATTCACCCCTCCACTTT CASSSRQSPYNSPLHF
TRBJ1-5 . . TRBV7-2 TGTGCCAGCAGCTCGGTCTTGGCCGGGCTGTACAATCAGCCCCAGCATTTT CASSSVLAGLYNQPQHF
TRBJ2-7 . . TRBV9 TGTGCCAGCAGCGTGGGAGTGGGGGTAGGTCACTACGAGCAGTACTTC CASSVGVGVGHYEQYF
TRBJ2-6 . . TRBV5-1 TGCGCCAGCAGCCCTGGACAACCCTCTGGGGCCAACGTCCTGACTTTC CASSPGQPSGANVLTF
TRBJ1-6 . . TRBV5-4 TGTGCCAGCAGCCCCGGGGAGGCGGGTTCACCCCTCCACTTT CASSPGEAGSPLHF
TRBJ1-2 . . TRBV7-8 TGTGCCAGCAGCTTAGATTTCGGCGGCTACACCTTC CASSLDFGGYTF
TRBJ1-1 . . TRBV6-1 TGTGCCAGCCCCATCAGTGGTCGGACTGAAGCTTTCTTT CASPISGRTEAFF
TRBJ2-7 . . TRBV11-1 TGTGCCAGCAGCATAGGGGGGACAGCCTACGAGCAGTACTTC CASSIGGTAYEQYF
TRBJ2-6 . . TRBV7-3 TGTGCCAGCAGCTTAAACGGGGCTGGGGCCAACGTCCTGACTTTC CASSLNGAGANVLTF